One sample yielded the 2 T cell receptor beta chains listed below, sequenced in a study of shared clonotypes between healthy human individuals (dated by TCRdb to 2019 to 2021). The library was produced with the immunoSEQ multiplex PCR assay. TCRdb's version of the immuneACCESS table is confined to in-frame rearrangements and falls short of the full clone set. An unresolved V gene accounts for under half of the shortfall where checked; the remainder is of unknown origin. The sample table lists over 1.4 million clones, approximately 96% of them with a count of one. The ten largest make up more than 0.9% of the sample. Sequenced material: naive CD4+ T cells sorted from blood. The intended sense of this specimen's cell subset or site label: CD45RA+ positively selected. All receptors come from a man aged 30-40 years in good health.

The chain recombines TRBV27 with TRBJ1-2; the match to TRBD1 covers 7 bases. V lost 6 bases and J lost 7; bases outside the gene matches: 14. The CDR3 extends over 15 amino acids. Germline values: CDR1 MNHEY, CDR2 SMNVEV (reference sequence). The CDR3 nucleotides read TGTGCCAGCAGGATAACAGGGGCGGAGGAATCTGGCTACACCTTC. Protein product: CASRITGAEESGYTF.

J is TRBJ2-3 and V is TRBV9; D perhaps matches TRBD2 (6 bases). This CDR3 is 15 amino acids long. Germline values: CDR1 SGDLS, CDR2 YYNGEE. V was shortened by 4 bases and J by 2 bases, with 14 bases between the two germline ends. The CDR3 sequence: CASSTLAALTDTQYF. CDR3 in DNA: TGTGCCAGCAGCACTTTAGCGGCTCTCACAGATACGCAGTATTTT.